The entry below gives a single TCR beta chain sequence along with its context. Residents of 24 US areas, aged 18 to 89 years, made up the participants. The source of the sample is a study of blood T cell repertoires in COVID-19. Turning to the study itself: The United States, Italy and Spain provided the acute and convalescent COVID-19 samples. T cells, B-cell-depleted T cells, or PBMCs supplied cDNA or gDNA.

Profiling relied on immunoSEQ multiplex PCR, and the TCRdb table lists in-frame clones only, not all of them. The sample records hundreds of thousands of clones, about 89% being singletons. V lost 5 bases and J lost 0, with 8 bases in between. The CDR3 totals 15 residues. Germline CDR1 reads SGHAT; CDR2 reads FQNNGV. The sample comprised PBMCs or T cells enriched from blood (not recorded which). This TCR was recovered from a man aged 55 to 70 who had recovered from COVID-19. This chain joins TRBV11-2 and TRBJ1-6; the D is unclear. CDR3 DNA sequence: TGTGCCAGCAGCCCACGGAGCTCCTATAATTCACCCCTCCACTTT. Its translation is CASSPRSSYNSPLHF.